Listed below are T cell receptor beta chains from one sample, sequenced in a study of T and B cells in COVID-19 patients. MiXCR, run by TCRdb on the multiplex PCR reads, gives a single entry per CDR3 protein. The table includes several thousand distinct CDR3 sequences, roughly 27% detected once. Material for sequencing was blood. Every receptor here comes from a human donor with active COVID-19. The donor label of this sample is uncertain. Both conserved end residues are part of each CDR3. Each record gives: J gene, clone size, V gene, D gene, CDR3 DNA, CDR3 protein. D genes are given only for firm matches. Clone size is stated in some rows and not others, as once, few, many or a class when expanded.

>TRBJ1-5|-|TRBV19|-
TGTGCCAGTAGCTTGGGATCCCTGGGACCGAGGATACATAGCAATCAGCCCCAGCATTTT
CASSLGSLGPRIHSNQPQHF
>TRBJ2-2|-|TRBV12-3/TRBV12-4|-
TGTGCCAGCACCAGCGGCCGGGGTCCAAGCGGGGAGCTGTTTTTT
CASTSGRGPSGELFF
>TRBJ2-6|-|TRBV12-3/TRBV12-4|TRBD1
TGTGCCAGCAGCCGGGGGGGGACAGGGGCGGAAGGGGCCAACGTCCTGACTTTC
CASSRGGTGAEGANVLTF
>TRBJ2-3|few|TRBV18|-
TGTGCCAGCTCACCGTTACGCGCGGACACAGATACGCAGTATTTT
CASSPLRADTDTQYF
>TRBJ1-5|few|TRBV6-5|TRBD1
TGTGCCAGCAGACCCGACAGGGCAGCCAATCAGCCCCAGCATTTT
CASRPDRAANQPQHF
>TRBJ1-6|-|TRBV12-3/TRBV12-4|TRBD1
TGTGCCAGCAGTTCGGGACAGGGGATCTCACCCCTCCACTTT
CASSSGQGISPLHF
>TRBJ1-2|-|TRBV11-3|-
TGTGCCAGCAGCTCTCTGGACAGCTATGGCTACACCTTC
CASSSLDSYGYTF
>TRBJ2-2|medium-sized|TRBV6-2/TRBV6-3|TRBD2
TGTGCCAGCAGTTACTCGCTTGGGACTAGCGGCCTAACGACCGGGGAGCTGTTTTTT
CASSYSLGTSGLTTGELFF
>TRBJ1-1|few|TRBV19|TRBD1
TGTGCCAGTAGTATTCGCTTGCAGGGGGCTGAAGCTTTCTTT
CASSIRLQGAEAFF
>TRBJ1-5|few|TRBV7-6|-
TGTGCCAGCAGTAAGGAGGGGAGCAATCAGCCCCAGCATTTT
CASSKEGSNQPQHF
>TRBJ1-2|few|TRBV24-1|TRBD1
TGTGCCACCAGCCCGCGACAGGGGCGGTCGAATTATGGCTACACCTTC
CATSPRQGRSNYGYTF
>TRBJ1-1|-|TRBV6-6|-
TGTGCCAGCAGTGAGCAGGCGTTGAACACTGAAGCTTTCTTT
CASSEQALNTEAFF
>TRBJ1-1|-|TRBV7-9|TRBD1
TGTGCCAGCAGCTTTGGACAGGGGGTAAACACTGAAGCTTTCTTT
CASSFGQGVNTEAFF
>TRBJ2-2|-|TRBV5-1|TRBD2
TGCGCCAGCAGAGCGGGACCCGAGGTTGCCGGGGAGCTGTTTTTT
CASRAGPEVAGELFF
>TRBJ1-5|-|TRBV7-4|-
TGTGCCAGCAACCAGGGAGGCAATCAGCCCCAGCATTTT
CASNQGGNQPQHF
>TRBJ2-1|large|TRBV19|TRBD2
TGTGCCAGTAGTAGGGAGGGGAATGAGCAGTTCTTC
CASSREGNEQFF
>TRBJ2-2|medium-sized|TRBV6-5|-
TGTGCCAGCAGTGGCCGGACTACACCGAACACCGGGGAGCTGTTTTTT
CASSGRTTPNTGELFF
>TRBJ1-3|few|TRBV19|TRBD1
TGTGCCAGCCGCAACGCCCACAGGGGGTCGGGAAACACCATATATTTT
CASRNAHRGSGNTIYF
>TRBJ2-3|medium-sized|TRBV7-7|TRBD2
TGTGCCAGCAGCTTTAGCGGGAGCACAGATACGCAGTATTTT
CASSFSGSTDTQYF
>TRBJ2-7|medium-sized|TRBV12-3/TRBV12-4|-
TGTGCCAGCACACTGCGGGGCTACGAGCAGTACTTC
CASTLRGYEQYF
>TRBJ1-2|-|TRBV5-8|TRBD1
TGTGCCAGCGGCTGGGACAGCTATGGCTACACCTTC
CASGWDSYGYTF
>TRBJ1-1|-|TRBV6-5|-
TGTGCCATCAAGGCCCCAGAGTTGAACACTGAAGCTTTCTTT
CAIKAPELNTEAFF
>TRBJ2-1|medium-sized|TRBV18|-
TGTGCCAGCTCCACCGGGGAAAGCTCCTACAATGAGCAGTTCTTC
CASSTGESSYNEQFF
>TRBJ2-1|-|TRBV7-6|-
TGTGCCAGCAGCTTAGCCGGCTATGAGCAGTTCTTC
CASSLAGYEQFF
>TRBJ1-4|medium-sized|TRBV19|-
TGTGCCAGTAGTATAGATCCTTCCAGCGACCTCGTAAAAAAACTGTTTTTT
CASSIDPSSDLVKKLFF
>TRBJ1-1|few|TRBV11-3|-
TGTGCCAGCAGCCAAGAGTGGAAAATGAACACTGAAGCTTTCTTT
CASSQEWKMNTEAFF
>TRBJ1-1|few|TRBV6-4|-
TGTGCCAGCAGTGCAGCCCCGAACACTGAAGCTTTCTTT
CASSAAPNTEAFF
>TRBJ2-1|-|TRBV20-1|TRBD1
TGCAGTGCTAGAGACGAGACGCCAGACACCGGGACAGTAAGAAATGAGCAGTTCTTC
CSARDETPDTGTVRNEQFF
>TRBJ2-5|-|TRBV20-1|TRBD2
TGCAGTGCTAGGACTAGCGGGTACCCGGAGACCCAGTACTTC
CSARTSGYPETQYF
>TRBJ1-2|-|TRBV12-3/TRBV12-4|TRBD1
TGTGCCAGCAGTTTTGGGACAGTCCCTTCTGATGGCTACACCTTC
CASSFGTVPSDGYTF
>TRBJ1-2|few|TRBV6-6|-
TGTGCCAGCAGTCCAGGGGATGGCTACACCTTC
CASSPGDGYTF
>TRBJ1-4|medium-sized|TRBV19|-
TGTGCCAGTAGTATAGGGCTGGGACCAAATGAAAAACTGTTTTTT
CASSIGLGPNEKLFF
>TRBJ2-3|medium-sized|TRBV6-2/TRBV6-3|-
TGTGCCAGCAATCCTGACTACACAGATACGCAGTATTTT
CASNPDYTDTQYF
>TRBJ2-3|-|TRBV7-2|TRBD2
TGTGCCAGCAGTCGTAGCGGGGGCGCGCAGTATTTT
CASSRSGGAQYF
>TRBJ1-1|few|TRBV20-1|-
TGCAGTGCTAGAGGAGGCGGAACTGAAGCTTTCTTT
CSARGGGTEAFF
>TRBJ1-1|-|TRBV7-3|-
TGTGCCAGCAGCTTGTCTCCGGGGATTGAAGCTTTCTTT
CASSLSPGIEAFF
>TRBJ2-5|-|TRBV18|-
TGTGCCAGCTCACCCTGGCTCAATGGTGAGACCCAGTACTTC
CASSPWLNGETQYF
>TRBJ1-5|-|TRBV19|-
TGTGCCAGTAGTATCGTGGGGGGAGGACAGCCCCTGCATTTT
CASSIVGGGQPLHF
>TRBJ1-1|-|TRBV15|-
TGTGCCACTGGGGTCCTCTCGGGCAACACTGAAGCTTTCTTT
CATGVLSGNTEAFF
>TRBJ2-2|medium-sized|TRBV19|-
TGTGCCAGTAGTATTGAGATCACCGGGGAGCTGTTTTTT
CASSIEITGELFF
>TRBJ2-7|large|TRBV30|-
TGTGCCTGGGCCTCCGGGACGGGAAACTACGAGCAGTACTTC
CAWASGTGNYEQYF